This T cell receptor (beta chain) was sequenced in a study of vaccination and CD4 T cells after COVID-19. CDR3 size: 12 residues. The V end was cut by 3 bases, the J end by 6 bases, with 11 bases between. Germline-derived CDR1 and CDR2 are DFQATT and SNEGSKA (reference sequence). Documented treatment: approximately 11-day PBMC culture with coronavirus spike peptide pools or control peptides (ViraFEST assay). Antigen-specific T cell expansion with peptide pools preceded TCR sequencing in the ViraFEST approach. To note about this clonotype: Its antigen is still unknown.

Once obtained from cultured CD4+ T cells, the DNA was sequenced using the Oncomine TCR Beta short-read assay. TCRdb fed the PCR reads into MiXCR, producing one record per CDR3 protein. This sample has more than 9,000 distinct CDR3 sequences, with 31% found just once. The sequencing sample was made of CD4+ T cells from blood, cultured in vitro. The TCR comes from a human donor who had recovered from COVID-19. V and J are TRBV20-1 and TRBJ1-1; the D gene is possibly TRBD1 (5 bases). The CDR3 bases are TGCAGTGCTAGTGCCCGGGGCTCTGAAGCTTTCTTT. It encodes CSASARGSEAFF.